This entry lists 9 T cell receptor beta chains sequenced from one sample in a study of cytomegalovirus exposure and HLA in healthy donors. The PCR had 60 Vbeta and 13 Jbeta primers. Profiled with immunoSEQ multiplex PCR; TCRdb holds only in-frame clones, not every one. The table records 170,000 or so clones, 79% of them present only once. Material: PBMCs. The receptors come from a woman between 40 and 50 years old in good health and CMV-seronegative.

The rearrangement uses TRBV5-1 and TRBJ2-7; D may be TRBD1 (6 bases). Trimming cost V 4 bases and J 0 bases, with 14 bases left between them. The germline V gene has CDR1 SGHRS and CDR2 YFSETQ. This CDR3 is 15 amino acids long. The CDR3 reads CASSPGQRSSYEQYF. In DNA form, the CDR3 reads TGCGCCAGCAGCCCAGGACAGCGATCCTCCTACGAGCAGTACTTC.

There are a few counts of this clone. The sample contains more than one DNA sequence encoding this CDR3. This rearrangement joins TRBV2 to TRBJ2-7; D possibly corresponds to TRBD1 (5 bases). Trimming removed 7 bases at V and 2 bases at J, with 9 bases between. This CDR3 comprises 12 residues. The germline V gene has CDR1 SNHLY and CDR2 FYNNEI. The CDR3 DNA reads TGTGCCAGCACCGACAGTACCTACGAGCAGTACTTC. Protein: CASTDSTYEQYF.

The chain recombines TRBV7-9 with TRBJ2-5; 11 bases align to TRBD2. The germline V gene has CDR1 SEHNR and CDR2 FQNEAQ (reference sequence). Trimming took 6 bases from V and 2 from J; bases not matched to a gene: 5. The CDR3 extends over 15 amino acids. The CDR3 loop is CASSLTSGGQETQYF. DNA for the CDR3: TGTGCCAGCAGTCTAACTAGCGGGGGACAAGAGACCCAGTACTTC. Based on the CDR3 plus reference TRBV7-9 and TRBJ2-5, the full variable domain is DTGVSQNPRHKITKRGQNVTFRCDPISEHNRLYWYRQTLGQGPEFLTYFQNEAQLEKSRLLSDRFSAERPKGSFSTLEIQRTEQGDSAMYLCASSLTSGGQETQYFGPGTRLLVL.

On this clone itself: At one end the junction does not follow the germline gene, possibly because of a read error. The J gene is TRBJ2-7, the V gene TRBV7-7; D perhaps matches TRBD2 (6 bases). The CDR3 has 15 residues. Germline loops: CDR1 SSHAT, CDR2 FNYEAQ (reference sequence). The CDR3 protein is CASSAGTGSSYEQYF. Here the CDR3 DNA reads TGTGCTAGCAGCGCGGGGACTGGTAGCTCCTACGAGCAGTACTTC.

This rearrangement joins TRBV6-1 to TRBJ1-2; D remains ambiguous. The CDR3 length is 17 residues. Germline V gene lookup returns CDR1 MNHNS and CDR2 SASEGT. The V gene lost 4 bases and the J gene lost 5 bases, with 23 bases spanning the gap. As DNA, the CDR3 is TGTGCCAGCAGTGGATCCCTCCAGGAGGGCGGACCATATGGCTACACCTTC. Its protein product is CASSGSLQEGGPYGYTF.

The J gene is TRBJ2-5, the V gene TRBV25-1, with D maybe TRBD1 (5 bases). The germline V and J ends were trimmed by 4 bases and 0 bases, with 9 bases remaining between them. The CDR3 sequence is 14 residues long. Germline V gene sequence: CDR1 MGHDK, CDR2 SYGVNS. CDR3 sequence reads: CASSGQGHQETQYF. The CDR3 region has the DNA TGTGCCAGCAGTGGCCAGGGTCACCAAGAGACCCAGTACTTC.

This chain links TRBV6-5 with TRBJ2-7, with D possibly TRBD1 on 6 matching bases. The ends were cut back, 6 bases at V and 4 bases at J, with 16 bases in the middle. The CDR3 has 14 residues. Germline CDR1 and CDR2: MNHEY and SVGAGI. This CDR3 is CASRSTGFGYEQYF. For the CDR3, the DNA is TGTGCCAGCAGGTCAACAGGGTTTGGATACGAGCAGTACTTC.

The CDR3: CASTEGPGDTQYF. DNA of the CDR3: TGTGCCAGCACCGAGGGCCCGGGAGATACGCAGTATTTT. The rearrangement uses TRBV2 and TRBJ2-3, with TRBD2 as a possible D gene (5 bases). The CDR3 length is 13 residues. Germline loops: CDR1 SNHLY, CDR2 FYNNEI. With 7 bases removed from V and 5 bases from J, the gap between germline ends came to 13 bases.

The rearrangement links TRBV4-1 to TRBJ1-1; 7 bases line up with TRBD1. Looked up from germline, CDR1 is MGHRA and CDR2 is YSYEKL. Losses at the gene ends were 7 bases for V and 0 bases for J; bases not matched to a gene: 17. The CDR3 contains 18 residues. The CDR3 is CASTLGRGLPNMNTEAFF. CDR3 nucleotide sequence: TGCGCCAGCACCCTGGGTAGGGGGCTACCGAACATGAACACTGAAGCTTTCTTT.